The subject of this entry is one T cell receptor beta chain. Its specificity is unknown. The sample belongs to a study of cytomegalovirus exposure and HLA in healthy donors. Amplification used 60 Vbeta primers and 13 Jbeta primers. TCRdb keeps only in-frame clones here, not all; method: immunoSEQ multiplex PCR. The sample carries about 180,000 clones, more than 60% recorded once. Regarding the study as a whole: Most subjects had HLA-A and HLA-B alleles reportedly predicted accurately by TCR beta sequences. Among TCR beta chains, those listed as cytomegalovirus-associated numbered over 150. Three chains linked to CMV were shown in vitro to be specific for CMV antigens. Most TCR sequences were rare, but some public TCRs occurred in many donors.

The sequencing sample was made of PBMCs. The clonotype comes from a woman aged 55 to 70 in good health and CMV-seropositive.

CDR3 residues: CASSLETGGRGEQYF. The CDR3 region has the DNA TGCGCCAGCAGCTTGGAGACAGGGGGCCGCGGCGAGCAGTACTTC. The chain joins TRBV5-1 to TRBJ2-5; 10 nucleotides align to TRBD1. The assigned J gene may be wrong: the sequence end matches TRBJ2-7 better. The CDR3 spans 15 residues. Germline V gives CDR1 SGHRS, CDR2 YFSETQ.